This T cell receptor beta chain derives from a study of blood T cell repertoires in COVID-19. The overall study: Acute and convalescent COVID-19 samples came from the United States, Italy and Spain.

Only in-frame clones appear in the TCRdb table, and some are missing; sequencing was by immunoSEQ multiplex PCR. This sample has some 64,000 clones, with about four fifths found just once. A few counts support this clone. The germline V gene encodes CDR1 LGHNA and CDR2 YSLEER. This CDR3 has 15 residues. The ends lost 1 base at V and 4 bases at J; junction bases unmatched: 4. This clonotype originated in an older woman with acute or convalescent COVID-19. The chain has TRBV4-3 and TRBJ2-7; 10 bases are a match to TRBD1. The specimen sequenced was peripheral blood. CDR3 region: CASSQAPGQGYEQYF. The CDR3 DNA reads as TGCGCCAGCAGCCAAGCCCCGGGACAGGGGTACGAGCAGTACTTC.